One and the same sample provided the 5 T cell receptor beta chains below, sequenced in a study of human T cells and chemical hapten exposure. One entry per CDR3 protein, called by TCRdb with MiXCR from the RACE reads. Of some 83,000 distinct CDR3 sequences in the sample, over 8.5% are singletons; the top ten hold approximately 4.4%. Time point of the sample: patch test 1, 2 weeks after DPC sensitization. The treatment is: therapeutic diphenylcyclopropenone sensitization with weekly scalp DPC. The source material was whole blood, sampled in connection with sensitization to the hapten diphenylcyclopropenone (DPC). The receptors derive from a woman aged 45-60 years with alopecia areata. Some clones in this sample may be carry-over from other donors' samples.

This clonotype has only a few counts. This chain connects TRBV2 to TRBJ2-2; the D gene could be TRBD1 or TRBD2 (5 bases each). Germline CDR1 SNHLY, CDR2 FYNNEI. The CDR3 is 13 amino acids. V shed 6 bases and J shed 2 bases, with 7 bases lying between them. The CDR3 coding sequence is TGTGCCAGCAGGGGGGAAAACACCGGGGAGCTGTTTTTT. Translation: CASRGENTGELFF.

Ten or more counts support this clonotype. This chain connects TRBV7-9 to TRBJ1-2, with 7 bases fitting TRBD1. The CDR3 consists of 15 residues. Germline V gene lookup returns CDR1 SEHNR and CDR2 FQNEAQ (reference sequence). The J segment lost 8 bases and the V segment lost 2 bases, leaving 11 bases of the junction unmatched. CDR3 DNA sequence: TGTGCCAGCAGCTTACCCCCGGGCAGGGGGGGCGGCTACACCTTC. As protein: CASSLPPGRGGGYTF.

This clonotype has ten or more counts. The V and J genes are TRBV20-1 and TRBJ2-7; 7 bases fit TRBD2. The germline V gene has CDR1 DFQATT and CDR2 SNEGSKA (reference sequence). The CDR3 runs 15 residues. The V segment lost 5 bases and the J segment 2 bases; nucleotides outside the gene matches: 12. The CDR3 protein is CSAARSGETPYEQYF. The CDR3 bases are TGCAGTGCTGCCCGGAGCGGGGAGACCCCCTACGAGCAGTACTTC.

This clonotype has ten or more counts. The chain joins TRBV7-2 to TRBJ2-2; D tentatively reads TRBD1 or TRBD2 (6 bases each). The V gene's germline CDR1 is SGHTA and CDR2 FQGNSA. The V end lost 0 bases, the J end lost 2 bases, and 13 bases lay between the germline ends. This CDR3 is built from 17 residues. CDR3 residues: CASSLAHGGRNTGELFF. CDR3 sequence (DNA): TGTGCCAGCAGCTTAGCGCATGGGGGGCGAAACACCGGGGAGCTGTTTTTT.

This rearrangement joins TRBV28 to TRBJ1-4; D is uncertain. The CDR3 is 14 amino acids. Germline CDR1 MDHEN, CDR2 SYDVKM. Trimming removed 6 bases at V and 8 bases at J, with 16 bases between. The CDR3 reads CASSLGRSEEKLFF. For the CDR3, the DNA is TGTGCCAGCAGCCTTGGTCGGTCGGAGGAAAAACTGTTTTTT.